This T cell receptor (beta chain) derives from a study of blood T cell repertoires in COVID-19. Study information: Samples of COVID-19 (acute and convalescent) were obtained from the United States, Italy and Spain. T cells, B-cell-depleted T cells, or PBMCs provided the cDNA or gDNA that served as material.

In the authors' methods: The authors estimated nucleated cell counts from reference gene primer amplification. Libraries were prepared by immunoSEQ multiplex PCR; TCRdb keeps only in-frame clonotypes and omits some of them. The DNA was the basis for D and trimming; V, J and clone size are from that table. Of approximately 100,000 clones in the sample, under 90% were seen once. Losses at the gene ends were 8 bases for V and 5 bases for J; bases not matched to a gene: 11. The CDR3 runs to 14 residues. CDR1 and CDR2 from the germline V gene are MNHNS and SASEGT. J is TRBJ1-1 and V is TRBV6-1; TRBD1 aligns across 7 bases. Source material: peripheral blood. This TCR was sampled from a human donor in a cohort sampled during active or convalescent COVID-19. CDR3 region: CASWTGWSGTEAFF. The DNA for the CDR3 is TGTGCCAGCTGGACAGGTTGGAGTGGTACTGAAGCTTTCTTT.